Shown below are 15 T cell receptor beta chains from a single sample sequenced in a study of T cell responses to AZD1222 COVID-19 vaccine. Data came from immunoSEQ multiplex PCR; TCRdb stores just in-frame clones and leaves some out. There are about 120,000 clones in the sample; 70% to 90% occur only once, and over 8% lies in the top ten. This specimen consisted of peripheral blood, obtained on day 0 of AZD1222 vaccination. The receptors were gathered from an adult in good health.

The V gene is TRBV30, the J gene TRBJ2-3, with D unresolved. The germline CDR1 and CDR2 sequences are GTSNPN and SVGIG (reference sequence). The CDR3 runs to 13 residues. V was shortened by 0 bases and J by 3 bases, with 7 bases between the two germline ends. The CDR3 DNA follows: TGTGCCTGGAGTGTGAAAACAACAGATACGCAGTATTTT. It translates to CAWSVKTTDTQYF.

The rearrangement uses TRBV7-2 and TRBJ1-1; 7 bases match TRBD1. With 0 bases clipped from V and 7 bases from J, the junction kept 8 bases outside the gene matches. CDR1 and CDR2 (germline): SGHTA, FQGNSA. The CDR3 length is 15 residues. The CDR3 spells CASSLAEKGADEAFF. CDR3 DNA sequence: TGTGCCAGCAGCTTAGCGGAAAAGGGGGCCGATGAAGCTTTCTTT. Supplemented by reference TRBV7-2 and TRBJ1-1, the full variable domain reads GAGVSQSPSNKVTEKGKDVELRCDPISGHTALYWYRQSLGQGLEFLIYFQGNSAPDKSGLPSDRFSAERTGGSVSTLTIQRTQQEDSAVYLCASSLAEKGADEAFFGQGTRLTVV.

This rearrangement joins TRBV19 to TRBJ2-3; tentatively, D is TRBD2 (5 bases). The germline V gene encodes CDR1 LNHDA and CDR2 SQIVND (reference sequence). Deletions cut 7 bases from V and 4 bases from J, with 12 bases between. The CDR3 loop spans 13 amino acids. DNA for the CDR3: TGTGCCAGTACCGCGGGCGGTCCAGATACGCAGTATTTT. The encoded protein is CASTAGGPDTQYF.

This chain joins TRBV12-5 and TRBJ2-5, with a tentative D call TRBD2 (6 bases). The ends were cut back, 5 bases at V and 1 base at J, with 8 bases in the middle. Germline loops: CDR1 LGHNT, CDR2 FRNRAP. CDR3 size: 13 residues. CDR3 region: CASGVGGQETQYF. Written as DNA, the CDR3 is TGTGCTAGTGGTGTCGGGGGCCAAGAGACCCAGTACTTC.

The chain links TRBV6-2 or TRBV6-3 to TRBJ1-3, with TRBD1 as a possible D gene (5 bases). Per the germline V gene, CDR1 is MNHEY and CDR2 is SVGEGT. V lost 5 bases to trimming and J lost 3 bases, with 11 bases between them. This CDR3 spans 14 amino acids. The DNA of the CDR3 is TGTGCCAGCAGTGGGACGGACCATGGAAACACCATATATTTT. Its translation is CASSGTDHGNTIYF.

The chain uses TRBV18 and TRBJ1-2; perhaps TRBD1 as D (5 bases). CDR3 size: 13 residues. The germline V and J ends were trimmed by 1 base and 8 bases, with 11 bases remaining between them. The germline CDR1 and CDR2 sequences are KGHSH and LQKENI. The CDR3 is CASSPRGADGYTF. CDR3 nucleotides: TGTGCCAGCTCACCACGAGGGGCGGACGGCTACACCTTC.

The CDR3 DNA reads TGTGCCAGCAGTGCGGCAGCGGGAGGACAGTTCTTC. It specifies CASSAAAGGQFF. V and J are TRBV2 and TRBJ2-1; 9 nucleotides agree with TRBD2. Germline V gene lookup returns CDR1 SNHLY and CDR2 FYNNEI. This CDR3 is 12 amino acids long. The V gene end was trimmed by 4 bases and the J gene end by 13 bases; junction bases not matched to a gene: 5.

In regard to this clone: The same CDR3 arises from other DNA sequences in this sample as well. The chain recombines TRBV6-5 with TRBJ2-7; possible D gene TRBD2, 6 bases. V shed 0 bases and J shed 4 bases, with 10 bases lying between them. Germline V CDR1 and CDR2: MNHEY, SVGAGI. This CDR3 is 14 amino acids long. The CDR3 protein is CASSYSTGRYEQYF. The CDR3 coding sequence is TGTGCCAGCAGTTACTCGACGGGGAGGTACGAGCAGTACTTC.

The CDR3 DNA is TGTGCCAGCAGACCCGGGACAGCAACTTTGGATGAGCAGTTCTTC. This translates into CASRPGTATLDEQFF. The chain recombines TRBV5-4 with TRBJ2-1; 7 bases match TRBD1. Germline assignment: CDR1 SGHNT and CDR2 YYREEE (reference sequence). V trimming: 5 bases; J trimming: 8 bases; junction bases outside the gene matches: 13. CDR3 length: 15 residues.

In its sample, this clone was seen once. The genes are TRBV6-2 or TRBV6-3 and TRBJ2-3; 9 bases are a match to TRBD2. Germline-derived CDR1 and CDR2 are MNHEY and SVGEGT. There are 16 residues in the CDR3. V lost 4 bases and J lost 4; bases outside the gene matches: 9. CDR3 loop: CASSFNSGSWADTQYF. The CDR3 nucleotides are TGTGCCAGCAGTTTCAATAGCGGGAGTTGGGCAGATACGCAGTATTTT.

The chain has TRBV4-2 and TRBJ2-3; D not resolved. V was trimmed by 0 bases and J by 3 bases, leaving 4 bases between them. There are 13 residues in the CDR3. Germline lookup yields CDR1 LGHNA and CDR2 YNFKEQ. The CDR3 region has the DNA TGTGCCAGCAGCCAAGACGGAACAGATACGCAGTATTTT. This translates into CASSQDGTDTQYF.

This chain joins TRBV7-2 and TRBJ1-1, with D possibly being TRBD1 (5 bases). Trimming left V 4 bases short and J 10 bases short, with 13 bases between. This CDR3 is built from 12 residues. Germline V gives CDR1 SGHTA, CDR2 FQGNSA. The CDR3 DNA sequence: TGTGCCAGCAGCTCCCCTCAAAGGGGAGCTTTCTTT. Its translation is CASSSPQRGAFF. The full variable domain, completed using reference TRBV7-2 and TRBJ1-1, is GAGVSQSPSNKVTEKGKDVELRCDPISGHTALYWYRQSLGQGLEFLIYFQGNSAPDKSGLPSDRFSAERTGGSVSTLTIQRTQQEDSAVYLCASSSPQRGAFFGQGTRLTVV.

The rearrangement links TRBV12-3 or TRBV12-4 to TRBJ2-7; tentative D call: TRBD2 (6 bases). The CDR3 is made up of 13 amino acids. Trimming took 6 bases from V and 7 from J, leaving 16 bases between them. CDR3 nucleotide sequence: TGTGCCAGCAGGTCGACTAGTCAAATGGAGCAGTACTTC. Its translation: CASRSTSQMEQYF.

The chain joins TRBV30 to TRBJ2-1; no definite D call. This CDR3 has 12 residues. The V end was cut by 3 bases, the J end by 5 bases, with 8 bases between. Germline CDR1 reads GTSNPN; CDR2 reads SVGIG (reference sequence). CDR3 amino acids: CAWRRHHNEQFF. The CDR3 DNA reads TGTGCCTGGAGGAGACACCACAATGAGCAGTTCTTC.

This clone was counted a single time. The rearrangement uses TRBV3-1 (or the pseudogene TRBV3-2) and TRBJ1-1, with no clear D. The germline V gene encodes CDR1 LGHDT and CDR2 YNNKEL (reference sequence). CDR3 size: 14 residues. Trimming shortened V by 1 base and J by 4 bases, and 10 bases separated the two germline ends. CDR3 nucleotide sequence: TGTGCCAGCAGCCAAGCTGGGGTAGGCACTGAAGCTTTCTTT. This gives the protein CASSQAGVGTEAFF.